The clone carrying this T cell receptor beta chain has just one count. The data belong to a study of blood T cell repertoires in COVID-19. About the study: T cells, B-cell-depleted T cells, or PBMCs provided the cDNA or gDNA that served as material.

Seattle cases were enrolled at active infection and followed longitudinally. Under the authors' procedure: Amplifying reference gene primers gave estimates of nucleated cell counts. Measured with immunoSEQ multiplex PCR; TCRdb has only the in-frame clones, and not every one. V and J calls and clone size are those listed in that table; D and trimming were worked out from the DNA. The profile shows 250,000 to 350,000 clones, roughly 90% of them singletons. The clonotype originates from a woman between 25 and 40 years old with COVID-19, enrolled during active disease. What was sequenced was peripheral blood.

CDR3 loop: CASPPTTGTSGRRDEQFF. Written as DNA, the CDR3 is TGTGCCAGCCCTCCTACTACCGGGACTAGCGGGAGGAGGGATGAGCAGTTCTTC. V gene TRBV28 combines with J gene TRBJ2-1, with 15 bases aligning to TRBD2. The CDR3 covers 18 residues. Germline V gene sequence: CDR1 MDHEN, CDR2 SYDVKM. V lost 8 bases, J lost 8 bases, and 16 bases stayed unmatched.